This TCR beta chain originates from a study of long-term antiretroviral therapy in people with HIV. In each sample, roughly 0.95-10 million cryopreserved PBMC were present before DNA extraction. The libraries were made with immunoSEQ v3.0 at survey level. The assay was immunoSEQ multiplex PCR, and TCRdb's table has in-frame clones only and misses some. The data show around 25,000 clones, 76% seen once. The table lists this clone with a few counts. The V and J ends lost 3 bases and 5 bases, in that order; junction bases with no gene match: 9. CDR1 LNHDA and CDR2 SQIVND come from the germline V gene (reference sequence). The CDR3 loop spans 16 amino acids.

This chain links TRBV19 with TRBJ1-1; 10 positions agree with TRBD1. This receptor was obtained from a woman between 40 and 50 years old with HIV. The source was unsorted PBMCs, collected 1.1 years before starting antiretroviral therapy. The CDR3, as DNA: TGTGCCAGTAGTATGGGAGACAGGGGGCTTGGTACTGAAGCTTTCTTT. Translated, it gives CASSMGDRGLGTEAFF. Based on the CDR3 plus reference TRBV19 and TRBJ1-1, the full variable domain is DGGITQSPKYLFRKEGQNVTLSCEQNLNHDAMYWYRQDPGQGLRLIYYSQIVNDFQKGDIAEGYSVSREKKESFPLTVTSAQKNPTAFYLCASSMGDRGLGTEAFFGQGTRLTVV.